Below, 9 T cell receptor beta chains from the same sample are listed, as sequenced in a study of STAT3 mutations in large granular lymphocyte leukemia. Study-level points and caveats: In T-cell large granular lymphocyte leukemia, about half of patients showed multiple immunodominant subclonotypes.

Their recognized antigens are unknown. TCRdb's copy holds only in-frame clones and misses some; the assay was immunoSEQ multiplex PCR. The table includes around 5,200 clones, around three quarters detected once. The sample consisted of PBMCs. These receptors all come from a human donor with T large granular lymphocyte leukemia. Some clones in this sample may be carry-over from other donors' samples.

The chain recombines TRBV7-9 with TRBJ2-7, with TRBD1 as a possible D gene (6 bases). Germline CDR1 reads SEHNR; CDR2 reads FQNEAQ (reference sequence). The CDR3 totals 14 residues. V was shortened by 5 bases and J by 0 bases, with 11 bases between the two germline ends. The CDR3 protein is CASSLTGFSYEQYF. The CDR3 DNA reads TGTGCCAGCAGCCTAACAGGGTTCTCCTACGAGCAGTACTTC.

This clone was seen only once. The rearrangement links TRBV5-1 to TRBJ2-4; D gene unclear. V lost 6 bases and J lost 3, with 16 bases in between. CDR3 size: 15 residues. Germline CDR1 reads SGHRS; CDR2 reads YFSETQ. In nucleotides, the CDR3 is TGCGCCAGCACCCTGGGAATGGGCAACAAAAACATTCAGTACTTC. Its translation is CASTLGMGNKNIQYF.

The chain has TRBV25-1 and TRBJ2-7; 15 bases are shared with TRBD2. The junction had 1 base not matched to a gene; V was cut back by 1 base and J by 3 bases. Germline CDR1 reads MGHDK; CDR2 reads SYGVNS. This CDR3 has 16 residues. The CDR3 loop reads CASSELGLAGGYEQYF. The DNA of the CDR3 is TGTGCCAGCAGTGAATTGGGACTAGCGGGAGGCTACGAGCAGTACTTC.

The chain recombines TRBV5-1 with TRBJ2-7, with 8 bases that match TRBD1. Losses at the gene ends were 3 bases for V and 1 base for J; bases not matched to a gene: 6. This CDR3 spans 15 amino acids. CDR1 and CDR2 from the germline V gene are SGHRS and YFSETQ. CDR3 nucleotide sequence: TGCGCCAGCAGCTGGGGGACAGGTGATTCCTACGAGCAGTACTTC. This translates into CASSWGTGDSYEQYF.

The chain carries TRBV5-4 and TRBJ2-3; D gene uncertain. The CDR3 runs 12 residues. The V gene lost 0 bases and the J gene lost 4 bases, with 3 bases spanning the gap. Looked up from germline, CDR1 is SGHNT and CDR2 is YYREEE (reference sequence). The CDR3 is CASSLDADTQYF. The CDR3 DNA is TGTGCCAGCAGCTTGGACGCAGATACGCAGTATTTT.

This chain uses TRBV18 with TRBJ1-2; D unresolved. Trimming left V 8 bases short and J 6 bases short, with 10 bases between. The CDR3 extends over 11 amino acids. CDR1 KGHSH and CDR2 LQKENI come from the germline V gene. The CDR3 bases are TGTGCCAGCGCGACCGAAGATGGCTACACCTTC. It specifies CASATEDGYTF. Full variable domain (outside the CDR3, taken from reference TRBV18 and TRBJ1-2): NAGVMQNPRHLVRRRGQEARLRCSPMKGHSHVYWYRQLPEEGLKFMVYLQKENIIDESGMPKERFSAEFPKEGPSILRIQQVVRGDSAAYFCASATEDGYTFGSGTRLTVV.

A single count supports this clone. V is TRBV29-1 and J is TRBJ2-5, with 14 bases fitting TRBD2. V was pared by 6 bases and J by 4 bases, with 1 base of the junction left unmatched. The germline CDR1 and CDR2 sequences are SQVTM and ANQGSEA. The CDR3 loop spans 13 amino acids. Here the CDR3 reads CSVGLAGGETQYF. CDR3 sequence (DNA): TGCAGCGTAGGACTAGCGGGAGGAGAGACCCAGTACTTC.

V is TRBV6-1 and J is TRBJ2-7, with 8 bases identical to TRBD1. With 6 bases clipped from V and 1 base from J, the junction kept 8 bases outside the gene matches. The CDR3 loop spans 15 amino acids. Germline CDR1 MNHNS, CDR2 SASEGT. Written as DNA, the CDR3 is TGTGCCAGCAGCCCGTTGACAGGGGTGTCCTACGAGCAGTACTTC. Translation gives CASSPLTGVSYEQYF.

The rearrangement links TRBV9 to TRBJ2-7; no definite D call. The germline CDR1 and CDR2 sequences are SGDLS and YYNGEE. The CDR3 length is 13 residues. V was shortened by 0 bases and J by 2 bases, with 6 bases between the two germline ends. The CDR3 DNA sequence: TGTGCCAGCAGCGTAGGAACTACCTACGAGCAGTACTTC. This gives the protein CASSVGTTYEQYF.